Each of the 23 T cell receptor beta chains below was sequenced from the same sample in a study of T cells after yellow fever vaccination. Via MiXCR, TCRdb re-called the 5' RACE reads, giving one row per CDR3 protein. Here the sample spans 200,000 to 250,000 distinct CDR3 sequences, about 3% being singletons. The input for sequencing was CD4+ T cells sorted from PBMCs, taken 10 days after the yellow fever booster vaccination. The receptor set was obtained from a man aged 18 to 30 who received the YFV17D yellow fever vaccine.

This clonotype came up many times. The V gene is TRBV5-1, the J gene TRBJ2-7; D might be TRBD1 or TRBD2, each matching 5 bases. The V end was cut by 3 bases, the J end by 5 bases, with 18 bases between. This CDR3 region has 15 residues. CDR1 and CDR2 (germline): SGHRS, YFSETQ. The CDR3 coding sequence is TGCGCCAGCAGCTGGGCGGCCGGGGCTAGCAACGAGCAGTACTTC. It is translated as CASSWAAGASNEQYF.

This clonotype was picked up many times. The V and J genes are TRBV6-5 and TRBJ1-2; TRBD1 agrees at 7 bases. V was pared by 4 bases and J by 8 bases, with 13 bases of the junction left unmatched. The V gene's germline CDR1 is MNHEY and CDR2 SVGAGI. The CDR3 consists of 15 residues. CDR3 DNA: TGTGCCAGCAGTTCCCCCCCAGGCAGGGGGGGCGGCTACACCTTC. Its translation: CASSSPPGRGGGYTF.

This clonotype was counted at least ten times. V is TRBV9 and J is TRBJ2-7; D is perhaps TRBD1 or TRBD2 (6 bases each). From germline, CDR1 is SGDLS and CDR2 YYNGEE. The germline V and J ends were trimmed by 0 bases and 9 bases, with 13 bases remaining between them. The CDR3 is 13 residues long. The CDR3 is CASSVDGGLGQYF. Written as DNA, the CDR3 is TGTGCCAGCAGCGTAGATGGGGGGCTCGGGCAGTACTTC.

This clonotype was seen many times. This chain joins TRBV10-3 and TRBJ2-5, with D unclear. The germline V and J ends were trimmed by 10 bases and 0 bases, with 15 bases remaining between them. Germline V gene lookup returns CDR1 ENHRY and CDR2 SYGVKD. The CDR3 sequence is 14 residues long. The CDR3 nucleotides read TGTGCCACCACGTACAGCACGGACCAAGAGACCCAGTACTTC. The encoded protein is CATTYSTDQETQYF.

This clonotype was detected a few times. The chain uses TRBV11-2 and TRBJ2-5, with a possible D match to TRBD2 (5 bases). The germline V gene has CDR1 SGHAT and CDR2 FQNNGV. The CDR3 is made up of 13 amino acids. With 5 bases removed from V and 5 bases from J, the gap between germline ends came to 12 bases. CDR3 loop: CASSRGVVETQYF. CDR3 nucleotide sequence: TGTGCCAGCAGCCGGGGAGTAGTCGAGACCCAGTACTTC.

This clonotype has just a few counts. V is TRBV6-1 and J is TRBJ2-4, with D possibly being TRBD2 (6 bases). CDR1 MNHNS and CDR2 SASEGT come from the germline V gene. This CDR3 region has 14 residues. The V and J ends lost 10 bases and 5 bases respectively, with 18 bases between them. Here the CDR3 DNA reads TGTGCCACCAATCCAACTAGCACCGAAAACATTCAGTACTTC. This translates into CATNPTSTENIQYF.

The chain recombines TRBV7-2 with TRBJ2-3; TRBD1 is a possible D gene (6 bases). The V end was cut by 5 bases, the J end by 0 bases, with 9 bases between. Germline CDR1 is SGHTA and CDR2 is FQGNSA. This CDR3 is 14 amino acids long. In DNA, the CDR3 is TGTGCCAGCAGCACGGGACATAGCACAGATACGCAGTATTTT. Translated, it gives CASSTGHSTDTQYF.

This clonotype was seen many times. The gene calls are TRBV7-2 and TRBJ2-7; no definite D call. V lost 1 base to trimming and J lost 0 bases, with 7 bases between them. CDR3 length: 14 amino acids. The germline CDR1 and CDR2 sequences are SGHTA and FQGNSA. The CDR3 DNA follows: TGTGCCAGCAGCTTAGAGATTAGCTCCTACGAGCAGTACTTC. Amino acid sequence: CASSLEISSYEQYF.

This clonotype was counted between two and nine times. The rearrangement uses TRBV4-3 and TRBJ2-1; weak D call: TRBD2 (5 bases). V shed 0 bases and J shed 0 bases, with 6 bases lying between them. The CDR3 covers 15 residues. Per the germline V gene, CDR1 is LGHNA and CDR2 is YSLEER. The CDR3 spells CASSQDTSSYNEQFF. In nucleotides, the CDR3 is TGCGCCAGCAGCCAAGATACTAGCTCCTACAATGAGCAGTTCTTC.

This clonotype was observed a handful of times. CDR3 sequence (DNA): TGTGCCAGCAGTTACTCGACTAATTCAGAGACCCAGTACTTC. As protein: CASSYSTNSETQYF. J is TRBJ2-5 and V is TRBV6-6, with a tentative D call TRBD2 (5 bases). Germline V lookup: CDR1 MNHNY, CDR2 SVGAGI (reference sequence). Trimming shortened V by 0 bases and J by 4 bases, and 9 bases separated the two germline ends. CDR3 length equals 14 residues.

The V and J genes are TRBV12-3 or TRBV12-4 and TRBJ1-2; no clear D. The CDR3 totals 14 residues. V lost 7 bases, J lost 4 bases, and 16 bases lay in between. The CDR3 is CASIADEEGYGYTF. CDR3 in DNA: TGTGCCAGCATCGCGGATGAGGAAGGCTATGGCTACACCTTC.

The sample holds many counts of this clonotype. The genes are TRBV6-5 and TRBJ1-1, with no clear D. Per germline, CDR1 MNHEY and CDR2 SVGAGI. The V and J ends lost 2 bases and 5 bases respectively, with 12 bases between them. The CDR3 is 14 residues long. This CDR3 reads CASSYRRPGTEAFF. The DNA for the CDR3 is TGTGCCAGCAGTTACCGTCGGCCAGGTACTGAAGCTTTCTTT.

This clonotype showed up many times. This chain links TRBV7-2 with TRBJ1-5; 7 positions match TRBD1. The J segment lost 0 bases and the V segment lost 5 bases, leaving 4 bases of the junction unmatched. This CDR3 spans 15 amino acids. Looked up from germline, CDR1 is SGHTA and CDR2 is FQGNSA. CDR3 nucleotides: TGTGCCAGCAGCCCCCAGGGGGATAGCAATCAGCCCCAGCATTTT. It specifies CASSPQGDSNQPQHF.

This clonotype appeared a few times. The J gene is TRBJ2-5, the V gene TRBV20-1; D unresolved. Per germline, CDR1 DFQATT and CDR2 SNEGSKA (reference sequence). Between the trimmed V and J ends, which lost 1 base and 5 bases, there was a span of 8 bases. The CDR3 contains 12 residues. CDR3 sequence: CSARGGRETQYF. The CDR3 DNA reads TGCAGTGCTAGAGGAGGCCGGGAGACCCAGTACTTC.

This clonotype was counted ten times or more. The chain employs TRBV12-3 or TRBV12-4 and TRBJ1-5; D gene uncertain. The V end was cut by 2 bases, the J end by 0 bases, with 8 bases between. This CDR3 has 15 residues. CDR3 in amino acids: CASSLLLYSNQPQHF. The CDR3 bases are TGTGCCAGCAGTTTATTATTGTATAGCAATCAGCCCCAGCATTTT.

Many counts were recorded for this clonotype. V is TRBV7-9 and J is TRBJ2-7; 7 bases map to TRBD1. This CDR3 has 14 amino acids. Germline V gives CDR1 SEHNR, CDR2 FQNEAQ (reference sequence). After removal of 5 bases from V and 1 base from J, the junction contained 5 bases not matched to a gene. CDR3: CASSLGQQSYEQYF. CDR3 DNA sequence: TGTGCCAGCAGCCTGGGACAGCAGTCCTACGAGCAGTACTTC.

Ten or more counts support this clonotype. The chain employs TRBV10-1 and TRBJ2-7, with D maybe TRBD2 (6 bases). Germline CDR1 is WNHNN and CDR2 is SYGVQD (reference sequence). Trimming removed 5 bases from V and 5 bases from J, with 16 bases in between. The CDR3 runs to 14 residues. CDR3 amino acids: CASSRGGRVNEQYF. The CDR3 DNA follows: TGCGCCAGCAGTCGGGGAGGCAGGGTTAACGAGCAGTACTTC.

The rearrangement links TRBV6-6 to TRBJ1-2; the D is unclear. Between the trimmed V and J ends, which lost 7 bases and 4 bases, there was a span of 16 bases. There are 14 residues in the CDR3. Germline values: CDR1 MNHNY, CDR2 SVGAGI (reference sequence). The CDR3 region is CASKGPSMGYGYTF. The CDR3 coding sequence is TGTGCCAGCAAAGGTCCGTCGATGGGCTATGGCTACACCTTC.

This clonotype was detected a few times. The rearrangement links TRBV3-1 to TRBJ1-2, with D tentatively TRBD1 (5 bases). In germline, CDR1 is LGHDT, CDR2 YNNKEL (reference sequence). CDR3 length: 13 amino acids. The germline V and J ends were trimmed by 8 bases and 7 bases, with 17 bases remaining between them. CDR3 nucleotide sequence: TGTGCCAGCGACAGAAACATGGATGGTGGCTACACCTTC. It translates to CASDRNMDGGYTF.

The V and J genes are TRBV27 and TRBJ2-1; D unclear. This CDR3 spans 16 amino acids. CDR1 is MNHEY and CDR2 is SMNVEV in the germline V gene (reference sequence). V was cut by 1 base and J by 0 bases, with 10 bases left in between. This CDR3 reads CASSLYGASSYNEQFF. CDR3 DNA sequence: TGTGCCAGCAGTTTATACGGCGCGAGCTCCTACAATGAGCAGTTCTTC.

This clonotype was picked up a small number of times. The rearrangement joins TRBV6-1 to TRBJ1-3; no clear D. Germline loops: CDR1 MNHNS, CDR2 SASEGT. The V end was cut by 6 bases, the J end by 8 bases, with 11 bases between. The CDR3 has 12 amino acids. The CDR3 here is CASRADSHTIYF. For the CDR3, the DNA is TGTGCCAGCAGAGCCGATTCTCACACCATATATTTT.

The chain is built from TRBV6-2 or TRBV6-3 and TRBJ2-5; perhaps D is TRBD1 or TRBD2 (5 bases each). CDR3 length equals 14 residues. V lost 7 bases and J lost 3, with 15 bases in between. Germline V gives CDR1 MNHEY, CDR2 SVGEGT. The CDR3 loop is CASTPWRTKETQYF. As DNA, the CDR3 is TGTGCCAGCACTCCATGGAGGACAAAAGAGACCCAGTACTTC.

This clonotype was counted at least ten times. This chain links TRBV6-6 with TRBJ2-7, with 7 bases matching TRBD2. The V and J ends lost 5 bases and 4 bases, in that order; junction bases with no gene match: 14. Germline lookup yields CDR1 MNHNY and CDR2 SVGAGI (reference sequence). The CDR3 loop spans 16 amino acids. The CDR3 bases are TGTGCCAGCAGTAAACAAGCGGGACTCAGAGGTTACGAGCAGTACGTC. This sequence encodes CASSKQAGLRGYEQYV.